This TCR beta chain was identified in a study of vaccination and CD4 T cells after COVID-19. Turning to the study itself: Overlapping spike peptides from SARS-CoV-2, HCoV-NL63, HCoV-OC43 and HCoV-229E served to stimulate the cells.

A word on this clonotype: Its antigen is currently unknown.

CDR1 and CDR2 (germline): LNHDA, SQIVND (reference sequence). With V trimmed by 4 bases and J by 1 base, 6 bases remained unmatched. The length of the CDR3 is 16 residues. Treatment reported: roughly ten-day PBMC culture with coronavirus spike peptide pools or control peptides (ViraFEST assay). After expanding antigen-specific T cells with peptide pools, ViraFEST sequenced their TCRs. An Oncomine TCR Beta short-read assay was used to sequence the DNA from cultured CD4+ T cells. TCRdb fed the PCR reads into MiXCR, producing one record per CDR3 protein. Among 15,000 to 17,000 distinct CDR3 sequences listed, less than 55% were seen once.

The sequenced sample was CD4+ T cells from blood, cultured in vitro. This TCR was sampled from a human donor who had recovered from COVID-19. The chain carries TRBV19 and TRBJ1-5, with 8 positions matching TRBD1. The CDR3 protein is CASSTGQGWSNQPQHF. CDR3 DNA sequence: TGTGCCAGTAGTACTGGACAGGGCTGGAGCAATCAGCCCCAGCATTTT.